A single sample gave rise to the 28 T cell receptor beta chains below, sequenced in a study of T cell responses to AZD1222 COVID-19 vaccine (dated by TCRdb to about 2021). Library method: the immunoSEQ multiplex PCR assay. The source is immuneACCESS, and TCRdb retained only in-frame sequences with V and J called. Part of the clones is not carried over; for the studies checked, unresolved V genes explain less than half of this, and the remainder is unexplained. A total of around 190,000 clones appear in this sample, roughly nine tenths of them only once. Of the sample, approximately 1.6% falls within the top ten clones. The time point label, read with the paper, signifies: about 28 days (+/-7) after the second vaccine dose. The specimen comprised peripheral blood, sampled 28 days after the second AZD1222 dose. These receptors originate from an adult who received the AZD1222 COVID-19 vaccine.

The rearrangement joins TRBV7-9 to TRBJ2-5, with TRBD1 as a possible D gene (6 bases). CDR3 length: 16 residues. Germline V gene sequence: CDR1 SEHNR, CDR2 FQNEAQ (reference sequence). Trimming took 5 bases from V and 1 from J, leaving 17 bases between them. The CDR3 spells CASSATGTTPQETQYF. The DNA for the CDR3 is TGTGCCAGCAGCGCAACCGGGACAACTCCCCAAGAGACCCAGTACTTC.

This chain's CDR3 is CASSLAGAQETQYF. CDR3 coding DNA: TGTGCCAGCAGCTTGGCAGGGGCGCAAGAGACCCAGTACTTC. V gene TRBV5-6 combines with J gene TRBJ2-5; the D gene is possibly TRBD1 (6 bases). CDR1 and CDR2 from the germline V gene are SGHDT and YYEEEE. The CDR3 sequence is 14 residues long. Trimming cost V 0 bases and J 2 bases, with 8 bases left between them.

The CDR3 is CASSYGETGSNTEAFF. The CDR3 nucleotides are TGTGCCAGCAGTTACGGAGAGACAGGATCGAACACTGAAGCTTTCTTT. The chain has TRBV6-5 and TRBJ1-1; maybe TRBD1 (6 bases). Per the germline V gene, CDR1 is MNHEY and CDR2 is SVGAGI. V lost 2 bases and J lost 1, with 14 bases in between. The CDR3 has 16 amino acids.

The chain carries TRBV12-3 or TRBV12-4 and TRBJ2-7; D uncertain. The CDR3 is 13 residues long. With 1 base removed from V and 7 bases from J, the gap between germline ends came to 11 bases. The CDR3 here is CASSLVSVGEQYF. Here the CDR3 DNA reads TGTGCCAGCAGTTTAGTCTCAGTTGGGGAGCAGTACTTC.

The J gene is TRBJ1-1, the V gene TRBV7-6, with D perhaps matching TRBD1 (6 bases). V was clipped by 1 base and J by 1 base, with 10 bases between them. The CDR3 runs to 15 residues. Germline V gene lookup returns CDR1 SGHVS and CDR2 FNYEAQ. CDR3 DNA sequence: TGTGCCAGCAGCTTAGGTACGGGGGCGAACACTGAAGCTTTCTTT. Amino acids: CASSLGTGANTEAFF.

This rearrangement joins TRBV7-9 to TRBJ2-6; D tentatively fits TRBD1 or TRBD2 (6 bases each). Germline assignment: CDR1 SEHNR and CDR2 FQNEAQ (reference sequence). V lost 6 bases, J lost 2 bases, and 8 bases lay in between. This CDR3 has 14 amino acids. The CDR3 spells CASRGGTGANVLTF. CDR3 in DNA: TGTGCCAGCAGAGGGGGGACTGGGGCCAACGTCCTGACTTTC.

The chain has TRBV3-1 (or the pseudogene TRBV3-2) and TRBJ2-2; TRBD2 is a possible D gene (6 bases). This CDR3 comprises 17 residues. CDR1 is LGHDT, CDR2 YNNKEL, per germline (reference sequence). V lost 0 bases to trimming and J lost 0 bases, with 11 bases between them. The CDR3 coding sequence is TGTGCCAGCAGCCAAGAATGGTCTAGCGCGAACACCGGGGAGCTGTTTTTT. Its translation: CASSQEWSSANTGELFF.

The genes are TRBV5-1 and TRBJ1-6, with TRBD1 matching over 10 bases. V was pared by 4 bases and J by 7 bases, with 8 bases of the junction left unmatched. The V gene's germline CDR1 is SGHRS and CDR2 YFSETQ. The CDR3 length is 16 residues. The CDR3 region is CASSRSGTGENSPLHF. CDR3 sequence (DNA): TGCGCCAGCAGCCGTTCCGGGACAGGGGAAAATTCACCCCTCCACTTT.

V and J are TRBV4-3 and TRBJ1-4, with 7 nucleotides matching TRBD1. The CDR3 contains 16 residues. The ends lost 4 bases at V and 7 bases at J; junction bases unmatched: 12. The V gene's germline CDR1 is LGHNA and CDR2 YSLEER. The CDR3 protein is CASSRQTGVGLEKLFF. Written as DNA, the CDR3 is TGCGCCAGCAGCCGCCAAACAGGGGTGGGGCTTGAAAAACTGTTTTTT.

The chain carries TRBV4-3 and TRBJ1-6; 7 nucleotides match TRBD1. Germline assignment: CDR1 LGHNA and CDR2 YSLEER. Trimming removed 0 bases from V and 4 bases from J; junction bases left unmatched: 6. The CDR3 sequence is 17 residues long. In DNA, the CDR3 is TGCGCCAGCAGCCAAGATGGGGGACAGCCTTATAATTCACCCCTCCACTTT. Translated, it gives CASSQDGGQPYNSPLHF.

This clone was counted a single time. The V call is TRBV10-2, the J call TRBJ2-7; TRBD1 aligns across 11 bases. CDR1 is WSHSY, CDR2 SAAADI, per germline. The CDR3 runs to 14 residues. V gave up 10 bases and J gave up 2 bases; unmatched junction bases: 7. CDR3 coding DNA: TGCGCCACAAGGGGGACAGGGGGGACCTACGAGCAGTACTTC. Protein sequence: CATRGTGGTYEQYF.

The chain carries TRBV10-3 and TRBJ1-2; no reliable D call. Trimming took 3 bases from V and 7 from J, leaving 15 bases between them. The CDR3 is 14 amino acids. Per the germline V gene, CDR1 is ENHRY and CDR2 is SYGVKD. The CDR3, as DNA: TGTGCCATCAGTGAAAACGAAGAAGGCGCTGGCTACACCTTC. This sequence encodes CAISENEEGAGYTF.

This clone appeared a few times. The chain recombines TRBV28 with TRBJ1-1; the match to TRBD1 covers 8 bases. V lost 6 bases and J lost 0; bases outside the gene matches: 6. The CDR3 has 15 amino acids. In germline, CDR1 is MDHEN, CDR2 SYDVKM. CDR3 DNA sequence: TGTGCCAGCAGCCCAGGGGGCACAATGAACACTGAAGCTTTCTTT. It is translated as CASSPGGTMNTEAFF.

The J gene is TRBJ1-3, the V gene TRBV7-8, with TRBD1 identical over 7 bases. V trimming: 5 bases; J trimming: 5 bases; junction bases outside the gene matches: 6. Germline loops: CDR1 SGHVS, CDR2 FQNEAQ. The CDR3 has 14 residues. CDR3 amino acids: CASSPGQARNTIYF. The CDR3 nucleotides are TGTGCCAGCAGCCCAGGACAGGCCCGAAACACCATATATTTT.

This chain links TRBV30 with TRBJ1-1; tentative D call: TRBD1 (5 bases). The CDR3 is 12 residues long. Trimming cost V 5 bases and J 4 bases, with 11 bases left between them. In germline, CDR1 is GTSNPN, CDR2 SVGIG (reference sequence). The chain's CDR3 is CAWAPRGTEAFF. The CDR3 DNA is TGTGCCTGGGCCCCGAGGGGCACTGAAGCTTTCTTT.

J is TRBJ1-1 and V is TRBV12-3 or TRBV12-4; D gene uncertain. Trimming left V 4 bases short and J 9 bases short, with 15 bases between. This CDR3 comprises 13 residues. The CDR3 reads CASSSPLDRKAFF. The CDR3 DNA sequence: TGTGCCAGCAGTTCACCCCTAGACCGGAAAGCTTTCTTT.

V and J are TRBV30 and TRBJ1-1; D perhaps matches TRBD1 (5 bases). The CDR3 is 14 amino acids. The ends were cut back, 0 bases at V and 5 bases at J, with 13 bases in the middle. Per the germline V gene, CDR1 is GTSNPN and CDR2 is SVGIG (reference sequence). CDR3 loop: CAWSVQAGGTEAFF. The CDR3 DNA is TGTGCCTGGAGTGTACAGGCGGGGGGGACTGAAGCTTTCTTT.

The chain couples TRBV2 to TRBJ2-7; 7 nucleotides line up with TRBD1. V was clipped by 7 bases and J by 2 bases; unmatched bases: 8. The CDR3 has 14 amino acids. Germline assignment: CDR1 SNHLY and CDR2 FYNNEI. CDR3 region: CASTSPTGAYEQYF. The CDR3, as DNA: TGTGCCAGCACGAGCCCTACAGGGGCCTACGAGCAGTACTTC.

V usage is TRBV5-1 and J usage is TRBJ2-5, with TRBD2 matching over 10 bases. V shed 2 bases and J 0 bases; nucleotides not matched to a gene: 4. Germline V gene lookup returns CDR1 SGHRS and CDR2 YFSETQ. CDR3 length: 16 amino acids. CDR3 sequence reads: CASSFIAGGNQETQYF. The CDR3 DNA reads as TGCGCCAGCAGCTTTATAGCGGGGGGAAACCAAGAGACCCAGTACTTC.

The chain joins TRBV5-1 to TRBJ2-5; D is possibly TRBD2 (5 bases). Germline-derived CDR1 and CDR2 are SGHRS and YFSETQ. The CDR3 length is 14 residues. V was cut by 2 bases and J by 5 bases, with 13 bases left in between. CDR3 region: CASSLVDLGETQYF. For the CDR3, the DNA is TGCGCCAGCAGCTTAGTGGACTTGGGGGAGACCCAGTACTTC. Looking up the rest from reference TRBV5-1 and TRBJ2-5 gives the full variable domain: KAGVTQTPRYLIKTRGQQVTLSCSPISGHRSVSWYQQTPGQGLQFLFEYFSETQRNKGNFPGRFSGRQFSNSRSEMNVSTLELGDSALYLCASSLVDLGETQYFGPGTRLLVL.

V is TRBV15 and J is TRBJ2-7, with 7 positions matching TRBD1. In germline, CDR1 is LNHNV, CDR2 YYDKDF (reference sequence). The trim removed 0 bases at V and 1 base at J, leaving 6 bases unmatched. CDR3 length: 16 residues. In DNA, the CDR3 is TGTGCCACCAGCAGAGATAGGGGACAGCGTTCCTACGAGCAGTACTTC. Protein sequence: CATSRDRGQRSYEQYF.

The chain carries TRBV19 and TRBJ2-7; TRBD2 might be the D (5 bases). V lost 1 base and J lost 5, with 6 bases in between. The CDR3 consists of 12 residues. Germline CDR1 reads LNHDA; CDR2 reads SQIVND (reference sequence). The CDR3 coding sequence is TGTGCCAGTAGTATAGCGGGGAACGAGCAGTACTTC. Encoded protein: CASSIAGNEQYF.

For this clone: The sample contains more than one DNA sequence encoding this CDR3. The V and J genes are TRBV6-5 and TRBJ1-1, with D unresolved. V lost 7 bases and J lost 5, with 8 bases in between. CDR1 MNHEY and CDR2 SVGAGI come from the germline V gene. The CDR3 extends over 11 amino acids. The CDR3 sequence: CASIRGTEAFF. The CDR3 bases are TGTGCCAGCATTCGGGGTACTGAAGCTTTCTTT.

The chain couples TRBV12-3 or TRBV12-4 to TRBJ2-7, with D perhaps TRBD1 (5 bases). V lost 5 bases and J lost 9, with 17 bases in between. This CDR3 region has 13 residues. The CDR3 spells CASSTVGQVLQYF. CDR3 nucleotide sequence: TGTGCCAGCAGTACCGTTGGACAAGTTCTGCAGTACTTC.

This clone occurred once. The chain couples TRBV5-1 to TRBJ2-7; 7 bases agree with TRBD1. With 4 bases clipped from V and 0 bases from J, the junction kept 4 bases outside the gene matches. The CDR3 runs 14 residues. Germline V gene data show CDR1 as SGHRS and CDR2 as YFSETQ. Here the CDR3 DNA reads TGCGCCAGCAGCACGACAGGGACCTCCTACGAGCAGTACTTC. This encodes CASSTTGTSYEQYF.

In the case of this clone: At one of its ends the junction is not consistent with the germline gene, which may arise from a read error. CDR3 sequence reads: CASSLAHRDRAHEQYF. The CDR3 region has the DNA TGTGCTAGCAGCTTAGCACACCGGGACAGGGCGCACGAGCAGTACTTC. This chain links TRBV7-7 with TRBJ2-7; 9 bases align to TRBD1. The CDR3 has 16 residues. Germline V gene sequence: CDR1 SSHAT, CDR2 FNYEAQ (reference sequence).

CDR3 amino acids: CASSSRHIIDRYNEQFF. CDR3 coding DNA: TGCGCCAGCAGCTCCCGCCACATAATAGACAGGTACAATGAGCAGTTCTTC. V and J are TRBV4-3 and TRBJ2-1; possible D gene TRBD1, 6 bases. The germline V gene encodes CDR1 LGHNA and CDR2 YSLEER. V was clipped by 5 bases and J by 4 bases, with 21 bases between them. The CDR3 runs to 17 residues.

This rearrangement joins TRBV7-3 to TRBJ2-3; D perhaps matches TRBD2 (6 bases). Germline V gene data show CDR1 as SGHTA and CDR2 as FQGTGA. This CDR3 comprises 15 residues. V was clipped by 2 bases and J by 5 bases, with 14 bases between them. The CDR3 region is CASSLGLAHGDTQYF. In nucleotides, the CDR3 is TGTGCCAGCAGCTTAGGGCTAGCGCATGGAGATACGCAGTATTTT.